Presented here are 18 T cell receptor beta chains from one specimen sequenced in a study of T cell responses to AZD1222 COVID-19 vaccine. Repertoires were generated with immunoSEQ multiplex PCR, while TCRdb's copy carries only in-frame clones and drops some. The sample holds about 150,000 clones, roughly 94% seen once. Sequencing was performed on peripheral blood, taken on day 0 of AZD1222 vaccination. These receptors were taken from an adult in good health.

This clone was recorded once. This CDR3 reads CASSYSFPSYEQYF. Written as DNA, the CDR3 is TGTGCCAGCAGTTACTCCTTCCCCTCCTACGAGCAGTACTTC. The V and J genes are TRBV6-5 and TRBJ2-7; no definite D call. Germline V gives CDR1 MNHEY, CDR2 SVGAGI. This CDR3 region has 14 residues. Between the trimmed V and J ends, which lost 0 bases and 0 bases, there was a span of 6 bases.

The J gene is TRBJ2-3, the V gene TRBV5-1; maybe TRBD1 (6 bases). This CDR3 contains 14 residues. Looked up from germline, CDR1 is SGHRS and CDR2 is YFSETQ. V lost 6 bases and J 6 bases, leaving 17 bases between the germline ends. Here the CDR3 reads CASNPGRGRDTQYF. The CDR3 DNA is TGCGCCAGCAACCCAGGCAGGGGTAGGGATACGCAGTATTTT.

V is TRBV27 and J is TRBJ2-7; D not resolved. This CDR3 region has 13 residues. V was trimmed by 4 bases and J by 3 bases, leaving 10 bases between them. CDR1 and CDR2 from the germline V gene are MNHEY and SMNVEV (reference sequence). This CDR3 reads CASSYRPDYEQYF. CDR3 DNA sequence: TGTGCCAGCAGTTACCGGCCAGACTACGAGCAGTACTTC.

This chain links TRBV5-4 with TRBJ2-7; maybe TRBD1 (6 bases). Germline V CDR1 and CDR2: SGHNT, YYREEE (reference sequence). There are 13 residues in the CDR3. V was pared by 4 bases and J by 3 bases, with 11 bases between. The CDR3 reads CASSAGQIYEQYF. The CDR3 nucleotides read TGTGCCAGCAGCGCTGGACAGATCTACGAGCAGTACTTC.

The genes are TRBV6-2 or TRBV6-3 and TRBJ2-7; D uncertain. CDR3 size: 13 residues. CDR1 and CDR2 (germline): MNHEY, SVGEGT. The ends were cut back, 2 bases at V and 6 bases at J, with 11 bases in the middle. CDR3 loop: CASSYGGTGEQYF. DNA of the CDR3: TGTGCCAGCAGTTACGGCGGAACCGGCGAGCAGTACTTC.

DNA for the CDR3: TGTGCCAGCAGTTACTTACAAGGCTCGAACACCGGGGAGCTGTTTTTT. Protein sequence: CASSYLQGSNTGELFF. The rearrangement links TRBV6-2 or TRBV6-3 to TRBJ2-2; D uncertain. V lost 1 base and J 0 bases, leaving 9 bases between the germline ends. Germline values: CDR1 MNHEY, CDR2 SVGEGT. CDR3 size: 16 residues.

The J gene is TRBJ1-2, the V gene TRBV25-1; no definite D call. Per germline, CDR1 MGHDK and CDR2 SYGVNS. CDR3 size: 15 residues. V was cut by 7 bases and J by 4 bases, with 19 bases left in between. CDR3 nucleotide sequence: TGTGCCAGCATTCGAACAGCGGCAGACCGCTATGGCTACACCTTC. Its protein is CASIRTAADRYGYTF.

The chain carries TRBV20-1 and TRBJ1-1; no clear D. Germline V gene sequence: CDR1 DFQATT, CDR2 SNEGSKA (reference sequence). Trimming pared 3 bases from V and 3 bases from J, leaving 17 bases between. The CDR3 has 15 amino acids. Here the CDR3 reads CSASSLMDIDTEAFF. In DNA form, the CDR3 reads TGCAGTGCTAGTAGTCTGATGGATATTGACACTGAAGCTTTCTTT.

The chain links TRBV7-2 to TRBJ2-5; 7 positions match TRBD1. The trim removed 0 bases at V and 13 bases at J, leaving 8 bases unmatched. The CDR3 has 13 residues. Germline CDR1 SGHTA, CDR2 FQGNSA. CDR3 sequence (DNA): TGTGCCAGCAGCTTAGCGCGCACAGGGGTGCTGTACTTC. Its translation is CASSLARTGVLYF.

Worth noting for this clone: Distinct nucleotide sequences in the sample also encode this CDR3. The V gene is TRBV7-2, the J gene TRBJ2-3; TRBD2 aligns across 8 bases. CDR1 and CDR2 from the germline V gene are SGHTA and FQGNSA. V shed 0 bases and J 4 bases; nucleotides not matched to a gene: 3. The length of the CDR3 is 15 residues. CDR3: CASSLAAGGADTQYF. The DNA of the CDR3 is TGTGCCAGCAGCTTAGCGGCCGGGGGGGCAGATACGCAGTATTTT.

The chain couples TRBV24-1 to TRBJ2-1; TRBD2 might be the D (5 bases). Trimming shortened V by 1 base and J by 4 bases, and 16 bases separated the two germline ends. The CDR3 contains 17 residues. CDR1 is KGHDR and CDR2 is SFDVKD in the germline V gene. In nucleotides, the CDR3 is TGTGCCACCAGTGATTTTGGGAGCCCAGGTAGTTACAATGAGCAGTTCTTC. Its translation: CATSDFGSPGSYNEQFF.

The chain joins TRBV6-1 to TRBJ1-2, with a weak D call TRBD1 (6 bases). V lost 4 bases and J lost 4, with 19 bases in between. Germline V gene data show CDR1 as MNHNS and CDR2 as SASEGT. The CDR3 loop spans 16 amino acids. The CDR3 nucleotides read TGTGCCAGCAGTGGGGGGCCCGCCCAGGACCTCTATGGCTACACCTTC. Encoded protein: CASSGGPAQDLYGYTF.

The rearrangement joins TRBV2 to TRBJ1-4; 7 bases match TRBD1. Germline lookup yields CDR1 SNHLY and CDR2 FYNNEI. J gave up 4 bases and V 11 bases, and 7 bases lay outside the gene matches. CDR3 length equals 13 residues. CDR3 in DNA: TGTGCCTCCGCGGGACAGTTTAATGAAAAACTGTTTTTT. Amino acid sequence: CASAGQFNEKLFF.

This rearrangement joins TRBV9 to TRBJ1-2, with unresolved D. The germline V and J ends were trimmed by 0 bases and 5 bases, with 11 bases remaining between them. Germline V gene lookup returns CDR1 SGDLS and CDR2 YYNGEE. The length of the CDR3 is 14 residues. This chain's CDR3 is CASSVARAPYGYTF. The CDR3 region has the DNA TGTGCCAGCAGCGTAGCGAGGGCCCCGTATGGCTACACCTTC.

V is TRBV7-2 and J is TRBJ1-2, with TRBD1 matching over 8 bases. J lost 5 bases, V lost 3 bases, and 5 bases had no gene match. Germline lookup yields CDR1 SGHTA and CDR2 FQGNSA. This CDR3 has 14 residues. The CDR3 protein is CASSFRGTGYGYTF. DNA for the CDR3: TGTGCCAGCAGCTTCCGAGGGACAGGTTATGGCTACACCTTC. Supplemented by reference TRBV7-2 and TRBJ1-2, the full variable domain reads GAGVSQSPSNKVTEKGKDVELRCDPISGHTALYWYRQSLGQGLEFLIYFQGNSAPDKSGLPSDRFSAERTGGSVSTLTIQRTQQEDSAVYLCASSFRGTGYGYTFGSGTRLTVV.

The J gene is TRBJ1-3, the V gene TRBV10-1; D is ambiguous. The V end was cut by 8 bases, the J end by 0 bases, with 11 bases between. The germline V gene has CDR1 WNHNN and CDR2 SYGVQD (reference sequence). The CDR3 has 14 residues. The CDR3 here is CASGLGNSGNTIYF. The CDR3 nucleotides are TGCGCCAGCGGACTCGGGAACTCTGGAAACACCATATATTTT.

V gene TRBV7-6 combines with J gene TRBJ2-7; the D is unclear. CDR3 size: 12 residues. V dropped 2 bases and J dropped 4 bases, with 6 bases sitting between them. CDR1 and CDR2 from the germline V gene are SGHVS and FNYEAQ. The CDR3 loop is CASSLLGYEQYF. The CDR3 region has the DNA TGTGCCAGCAGCTTACTAGGTTACGAGCAGTACTTC.

The chain links TRBV10-3 to TRBJ2-5; 8 bases agree with TRBD2. Looked up from germline, CDR1 is ENHRY and CDR2 is SYGVKD. This CDR3 is 14 amino acids long. V lost 8 bases, J lost 1 base, and 6 bases stayed unmatched. The CDR3 sequence is CAIRGGTPQETQYF. The CDR3 DNA is TGTGCCATCCGGGGGGGTACTCCCCAAGAGACCCAGTACTTC.